A single sample is the source of the 21 T cell receptor beta chains below, sequenced in a study of T cell responses to AZD1222 COVID-19 vaccine (dated by TCRdb to the early 2020s). The time point label, read with the paper, signifies: baseline before first vaccination. Library prep was done by the immunoSEQ multiplex PCR assay. TCRdb obtained this table from immuneACCESS and retained in-frame rearrangements with V and J assigned. These tables miss some clones; where compared with another copy, unresolved V genes account for less than half of the shortfall, and the remainder is unexplained. The sample has about 140,000 clones on record, approximately 91% of them singletons. The top ten clones comprise approximately 4.5% of the sample. Source: peripheral blood, taken on day 0 of AZD1222 vaccination. Receptors originate from an adult in good health.

This sequence joins TRBV9 and TRBJ2-7, with no clear D. The germline V gene has CDR1 SGDLS and CDR2 YYNGEE. The CDR3 covers 15 residues. Trimming stripped 0 bases from V and 6 bases from J, with 16 bases between. The CDR3 DNA follows: TGTGCCAGCAGCGTAGCCGGATCCAGTCTCTCCGAGCAGTACTTC. Its translation: CASSVAGSSLSEQYF.

This clone has more than one count but fewer than ten. The gene calls are TRBV3-1 (or the pseudogene TRBV3-2) and TRBJ1-2; 7 bases are a match to TRBD1. Looked up from germline, CDR1 is LGHDT and CDR2 is YNNKEL (reference sequence). This CDR3 is built from 14 residues. The ends lost 3 bases at V and 7 bases at J; junction bases unmatched: 8. The CDR3 protein is CASSQGNRGGGYTF. The DNA of the CDR3 is TGTGCCAGCAGCCAGGGCAACAGGGGCGGTGGCTACACCTTC.

This rearrangement joins TRBV19 to TRBJ1-1, with 7 bases lining up with TRBD1. The germline V gene encodes CDR1 LNHDA and CDR2 SQIVND (reference sequence). CDR3 size: 14 residues. Trimming cost V 4 bases and J 5 bases; bases outside gene matches: 7. The CDR3 coding sequence is TGTGCCAGTAGTACAGCAGGGGGTGGGACTGAAGCTTTCTTT. Encoded protein: CASSTAGGGTEAFF.

V is TRBV20-1 and J is TRBJ2-3; TRBD2 is a possible D gene (5 bases). This CDR3 has 17 residues. V lost 3 bases and J 0 bases, leaving 19 bases between the germline ends. The germline V gene has CDR1 DFQATT and CDR2 SNEGSKA (reference sequence). The DNA of the CDR3 is TGCAGTGCTAGTTCTAGCATTATGAGATCTAGCACAGATACGCAGTATTTT. Its protein is CSASSSIMRSSTDTQYF.

This sequence joins TRBV2 and TRBJ1-1; D is unresolved. The CDR3 spans 15 residues. Germline V lookup: CDR1 SNHLY, CDR2 FYNNEI. V was clipped by 8 bases and J by 4 bases, with 20 bases between them. CDR3 DNA sequence: TGTGCCAGCGGTGGTTTTAAGTGGATTGGCACTGAAGCTTTCTTT. Its protein is CASGGFKWIGTEAFF.

The V and J genes are TRBV13 and TRBJ2-5; D is ambiguous. Germline V gene sequence: CDR1 PRHDT, CDR2 FYEKMQ (reference sequence). This CDR3 comprises 14 residues. The V end lost 3 bases, the J end lost 1 base, and 9 bases lay between the germline ends. CDR3 DNA sequence: TGTGCCAGCAGCTTGTCCGGATTCCAAGAGACCCAGTACTTC. This codes for CASSLSGFQETQYF.

The chain joins TRBV28 to TRBJ1-1; tentatively, D is TRBD1 (5 bases). Germline CDR1 MDHEN, CDR2 SYDVKM. The CDR3 is 14 residues long. V was pared by 6 bases and J by 10 bases, with 21 bases between. CDR3: CASSPLGPWVGAFF. The CDR3 DNA is TGTGCCAGCAGCCCCCTGGGGCCTTGGGTGGGAGCTTTCTTT.

The DNA of the CDR3 is TGTGCCAGCAGCCACGGGACAGGGGCTTATGGGTTCACTGAAGCTTTCTTT. Translation: CASSHGTGAYGFTEAFF. The chain recombines TRBV3-1 (or the pseudogene TRBV3-2) with TRBJ1-1, with 10 bases matching TRBD1. The length of the CDR3 is 17 residues. Germline V gene data show CDR1 as LGHDT and CDR2 as YNNKEL (reference sequence). V was clipped by 3 bases and J by 4 bases; unmatched bases: 11.

The rearrangement uses TRBV11-2 and TRBJ2-1, with D possibly TRBD1 on 6 matching bases. V was trimmed by 5 bases and J by 5 bases, leaving 16 bases between them. The CDR3 loop spans 15 amino acids. Germline V gene sequence: CDR1 SGHAT, CDR2 FQNNGV. The CDR3 nucleotides read TGTGCCAGCAGCGCAATTACAGGGAAGAACAATGAGCAGTTCTTC. Translation: CASSAITGKNNEQFF.

This clone was found once. The genes are TRBV28 and TRBJ1-3, with D possibly TRBD1 on 6 matching bases. V was trimmed by 3 bases and J by 4 bases, leaving 19 bases between them. The CDR3 runs 17 residues. Germline assignment: CDR1 MDHEN and CDR2 SYDVKM. The CDR3 DNA reads TGTGCCAGCAGTTTCCCACCCGGTGGAAGGGGGGGAAACACCATATATTTT. It translates to CASSFPPGGRGGNTIYF.

The gene calls are TRBV4-1 and TRBJ1-1; D call uncertain. Trimming left V 2 bases short and J 1 base short, with 8 bases between. Germline values: CDR1 MGHRA, CDR2 YSYEKL. CDR3 length: 14 residues. In DNA, the CDR3 is TGCGCCAGCAGCCAACCCTCAAAGAACACTGAAGCTTTCTTT. Residues: CASSQPSKNTEAFF.

The rearrangement links TRBV5-1 to TRBJ1-1, with D possibly TRBD1 on 5 matching bases. Trimming removed 6 bases from V and 4 bases from J, with 13 bases in between. The CDR3 consists of 13 residues. Germline values: CDR1 SGHRS, CDR2 YFSETQ. In DNA, the CDR3 is TGCGCCAGCAAAGAGGAGGGGCGCACTGAAGCTTTCTTT. It translates to CASKEEGRTEAFF.

This chain joins TRBV10-1 and TRBJ1-1, with D possibly being TRBD1 (6 bases). V dropped 6 bases and J dropped 0 bases, with 14 bases sitting between them. Looked up from germline, CDR1 is WNHNN and CDR2 is SYGVQD (reference sequence). The CDR3 has 15 amino acids. The CDR3 nucleotides are TGCGCCAGCAGCCCAGACAGGTCCATGAACACTGAAGCTTTCTTT. It translates to CASSPDRSMNTEAFF.

The V call is TRBV5-1, the J call TRBJ2-1; tentative D call: TRBD1 (5 bases). The germline V gene has CDR1 SGHRS and CDR2 YFSETQ. This CDR3 has 16 amino acids. The V gene lost 0 bases and the J gene lost 3 bases, with 13 bases spanning the gap. The CDR3 sequence: CASSLDLTAGYNEQFF. DNA for the CDR3: TGCGCCAGCAGCTTGGATTTGACAGCAGGCTACAATGAGCAGTTCTTC.

V and J are TRBV11-3 and TRBJ2-3, with 10 bases fitting TRBD2. Germline V lookup: CDR1 SGHNT, CDR2 YENEEA. This CDR3 comprises 16 residues. V was clipped by 2 bases and J by 6 bases; unmatched bases: 8. In DNA form, the CDR3 reads TGTGCCAGCAGCTTAAGGCGCAGCGGGGGGGCGGATACGCAGTATTTT. It translates to CASSLRRSGGADTQYF.

The chain links TRBV2 to TRBJ1-4; 8 nucleotides match TRBD1. CDR3 length: 13 amino acids. The J segment lost 4 bases and the V segment lost 8 bases, leaving 3 bases of the junction unmatched. Germline V CDR1 and CDR2: SNHLY, FYNNEI. The CDR3 protein is CASLTGDNEKLFF. CDR3 DNA sequence: TGTGCCAGCCTGACAGGGGATAATGAAAAACTGTTTTTT.

The chain is built from TRBV4-2 and TRBJ1-6; 7 bases fit TRBD1. The CDR3 runs 16 residues. V gave up 0 bases and J gave up 10 bases; unmatched junction bases: 9. Germline V CDR1 and CDR2: LGHNA, YNFKEQ. The CDR3 sequence is CASSQDPQGIQSPLHF. CDR3 sequence (DNA): TGTGCCAGCAGCCAAGATCCACAGGGGATTCAATCACCCCTCCACTTT.

The genes are TRBV29-1 and TRBJ1-2; D is undetermined. Germline V gene lookup returns CDR1 SQVTM and CDR2 ANQGSEA. V lost 4 bases to trimming and J lost 8 bases, with 11 bases between them. The CDR3 spans 11 residues. The CDR3 DNA sequence: TGCAGCGTTGTTGAGGGTTACGGCTACACCTTC. Translating gives CSVVEGYGYTF. The entire variable domain, with the rest obtained from reference TRBV29-1 and TRBJ1-2, is as follows: SAVISQKPSRDICQRGTSLTIQCQVDSQVTMMFWYRQQPGQSLTLIATANQGSEATYESGFVIDKFPISRPNLTFSTLTVSNMSPEDSSIYLCSVVEGYGYTFGSGTRLTVV.

The chain recombines TRBV25-1 with TRBJ1-2, with 8 bases that match TRBD1. The trim removed 4 bases at V and 5 bases at J, leaving 12 bases unmatched. Per germline, CDR1 MGHDK and CDR2 SYGVNS. The CDR3 is 16 residues long. The CDR3 bases are TGTGCCAGCAGTGGGCGTCGGTCGACAGGGGTTTATGGCTACACCTTC. Its translation is CASSGRRSTGVYGYTF.

The chain is built from TRBV5-4 and TRBJ2-7, with TRBD1 matching 9 bases. CDR1 is SGHNT and CDR2 is YYREEE in the germline V gene (reference sequence). Trimming at V came to 2 bases and at J to 5 bases, leaving 8 bases not matched to a gene. The CDR3 has 15 amino acids. The CDR3 loop reads CASSFPGQGTHEQYF. CDR3 in DNA: TGTGCCAGCAGCTTTCCGGGACAGGGCACCCACGAGCAGTACTTC. Variable domain in full (rest from reference TRBV5-4 and TRBJ2-7): ETGVTQSPTHLIKTRGQQVTLRCSSQSGHNTVSWYQQALGQGPQFIFQYYREEENGRGNFPPRFSGLQFPNYSSELNVNALELDDSALYLCASSFPGQGTHEQYFGPGTRLTVT.

The chain employs TRBV9 and TRBJ2-7, with D possibly being TRBD2 (5 bases). Germline lookup yields CDR1 SGDLS and CDR2 YYNGEE. V lost 7 bases and J 0 bases, leaving 20 bases between the germline ends. CDR3 length: 16 residues. The CDR3: CASRSSPGLVSYEQYF. Here the CDR3 DNA reads TGTGCCAGCCGCAGCTCCCCCGGACTGGTCTCCTACGAGCAGTACTTC.